These T cell receptor beta chains were read from a single sample in a study of T-cell memory formation after mild COVID-19. TCRdb reanalysed the 5' RACE reads using MiXCR and keeps one entry per CDR3 protein. The sample contains 400,000 or so distinct CDR3 sequences, around 19% of which appear only once. Input material: PBMCs or a T cell subset sorted from them (not recorded which). These TCRs come from an adult woman who had mild COVID-19 (a few samples of this study predate the infection). Cell type and time point are not known. The CDR3 runs from the conserved cysteine through the conserved F or W. D genes are given only for firm matches. Only part of the rows carry a size: once, few, many, or a class if the clone is expanded.

-,TRBJ2-2,few,TRBV7-3,TGTGCCAGCAGCCCCAACAGGGTATGGAACACCGGGGAGCTGTTTTTT,CASSPNRVWNTGELFF
-,TRBJ2-7,-,TRBV7-2,TGTGCCAGCAGCCCGATGATCGAGGGCGAGCAGTACTTC,CASSPMIEGEQYF
TRBD1,TRBJ2-5,few,TRBV7-9,TGTGCCAGCAGCCCATGGGACAGGGCCCTGGTTGAGACCCAGTACTTC,CASSPWDRALVETQYF
-,TRBJ1-1,many,TRBV5-1,TGCGCCAGCAGCCCATTCGGCGCCGAAGCTTTCTTT,CASSPFGAEAFF
-,TRBJ2-7,few,TRBV29-1,TGCAGCGTTGAAAGCAGCTCCTACGAGCAGTACTTC,CSVESSSYEQYF
-,TRBJ2-2,few,TRBV12-3/TRBV12-4,TGTGCCAGCAGTTTAGCGCTTCTCGGGGAGCTGTTTTTT,CASSLALLGELFF
TRBD1,TRBJ1-2,-,TRBV29-1,TGCAGCGTATTGACCGGGACAGGGGGCGCTCATTATGGCTACACCTTC,CSVLTGTGGAHYGYTF
-,TRBJ2-3,few,TRBV7-8,TGTGCCAGCAGCTTAGACGGCCCTAGCACAGATACGCAGTATTTT,CASSLDGPSTDTQYF
TRBD2,TRBJ2-1,many,TRBV12-3/TRBV12-4,TGTGCCAGCAGCCTGGGGCCAGCGGGGGGGCCGTTCGATGAGCAGTTCTTC,CASSLGPAGGPFDEQFF
-,TRBJ2-5,few,TRBV7-8,TGTGCCAGCAGCCCCGACGGGGATGAGGGCCAGTACTTC,CASSPDGDEGQYF
TRBD2,TRBJ2-7,few,TRBV7-2,TGTGCCAGCAGCTTAGTAGGGCTAGCGGGAGTCCTAAGTGGCGAGCAGTACTTC,CASSLVGLAGVLSGEQYF
-,TRBJ2-2,-,TRBV29-1,TGCAGCGCCTCCAACACCGGGGAGCTGTTTTTT,CSASNTGELFF
-,TRBJ2-1,-,TRBV10-3,TGTGCCATCAGTGAGCCTGCTAGTGGGGGTTTGGGCGATGAGCAGTTCTTC,CAISEPASGGLGDEQFF
-,TRBJ1-5,-,TRBV19,TGTGCCACCCATGGAGGGTCGGAGTTTAGTCAGCCCCAGCATTTT,CATHGGSEFSQPQHF
TRBD2,TRBJ2-7,-,TRBV6-2/TRBV6-3,TGTGCCAGCGTCCCGGGGGGAAGCCTCTCCTACGAGCAGTACTTC,CASVPGGSLSYEQYF
-,TRBJ1-1,-,TRBV6-6,TGTGCCAGCAGTTACTCCCGGGGTTCGGGTACTGAAGCTTTCTTT,CASSYSRGSGTEAFF
TRBD1,TRBJ2-5,few,TRBV7-9,TGTGCCAGCAGCTTAAGGGGACAGGGTGCAGAGACCCAGTACTTC,CASSLRGQGAETQYF
-,TRBJ2-2,-,TRBV12-3/TRBV12-4,TGTGCCAGCAGTTTGGTAGCCAGATACACCGGGGAGCTGTTTTTT,CASSLVARYTGELFF
-,TRBJ2-5,-,TRBV3-1,TGTGCCAGCAGCCCCGTCCCGGGAAGGCTGGCGGAGACCCAGTACTTC,CASSPVPGRLAETQYF
-,TRBJ1-2,-,TRBV7-2,TGTGCCAGCACATCGTCCCCTGGCTACACCTTC,CASTSSPGYTF
-,TRBJ2-7,few,TRBV7-2,TGTGCCAGCAGCTCTCGAATGCCGAGCCCGGGCTACGAGCAGTACTTC,CASSSRMPSPGYEQYF
-,TRBJ2-5,few,TRBV5-6,TGTGCCACCAGCGGGACAGAAGAGACCCAGTACTTC,CATSGTEETQYF
-,TRBJ1-2,-,TRBV6-1,TGTGCCAGCAGGACTCACCTTGGCTATGGCTACACCTTC,CASRTHLGYGYTF
-,TRBJ2-7,-,TRBV6-5,TGTGCCAGCAGTTCCAGACCGCTCTCCTACGAGCAGTACTTC,CASSSRPLSYEQYF
-,TRBJ1-1,-,TRBV28,TGTAGTTGCGGGAACACTGAAGCTTTCTTT,CSCGNTEAFF
TRBD2,TRBJ2-3,few,TRBV12-3/TRBV12-4,TGTGCCAGCCTGGGACTAGCGGTAGTCACAGATACGCAGTATTTT,CASLGLAVVTDTQYF
-,TRBJ1-2,many,TRBV7-2,TGTGCCAGCAGCCGAGGGACGGGACCGAGCTATGGCTACACCTTC,CASSRGTGPSYGYTF
TRBD2,TRBJ2-7,few,TRBV7-9,TGTGCCAGTGTGGGACTAGCTGGCGAGCAGTACTTC,CASVGLAGEQYF
TRBD2,TRBJ2-2,-,TRBV7-2,TGTGCCAGCAGCTTAAACAGGGTTCCAGCGGGAGCCACCGGGGAGCTGTTTTTT,CASSLNRVPAGATGELFF
-,TRBJ1-2,-,TRBV2,TGTGCCAGCAGTGAAGTAAGGGACAACCCAGCTAACTATGGCTACACCTTC,CASSEVRDNPANYGYTF
-,TRBJ1-2,-,TRBV20-1,TGCAGTGCTAGAGCCGCGATCTGGGCCACTAACTATGGCTACACCTTC,CSARAAIWATNYGYTF
TRBD2,TRBJ2-5,-,TRBV30,TGTGCCTACCGGACTAGCGGTATGGCCCAGTACTTC,CAYRTSGMAQYF
TRBD2,TRBJ2-5,-,TRBV7-9,TGTGCCAGCAGCCAGCGGGGGGGGCAGGAGACCCAGTACTTC,CASSQRGGQETQYF
TRBD2,TRBJ2-5,-,TRBV2,TGTGCCAGCAGCCCATTGGGACTAGCGGGACAAGAGACCCAGTACTTC,CASSPLGLAGQETQYF
TRBD1,TRBJ2-1,-,TRBV9,TGTGCCAGCAGCGTTGGGACAGATCAGTACAATGAGCAGTTCTTC,CASSVGTDQYNEQFF
-,TRBJ2-2,few,TRBV12-3/TRBV12-4,TGTGCCAGCAGTTTGGTCGCCGGGTCGAACACCGGGGAGCTGTTTTTT,CASSLVAGSNTGELFF
-,TRBJ2-1,few,TRBV7-9,TGTGCCAGCAGGCCTAGGGCTCACTCCTACAATGAGCAGTTCTTC,CASRPRAHSYNEQFF
-,TRBJ1-2,-,TRBV30,TGTGCCTGGAGTGTGATAAGGGCAGGGGATGGCTACACCTTC,CAWSVIRAGDGYTF
TRBD1,TRBJ1-5,-,TRBV19,TGTGCCAGTAGTCCCCGGACAGGGGGTGGGCAGCCCCAGCATTTT,CASSPRTGGGQPQHF
TRBD2,TRBJ2-1,-,TRBV5-5,TGTGCCAGCAGCGGCCCCGGACTAGCGGGGGCCGAATCCTACAATGAGCAGTTCTTC,CASSGPGLAGAESYNEQFF
TRBD2,TRBJ2-4,-,TRBV7-3,TGTGCCAGCAGCCCCGGACTAGCGGGAGGAGCCAAAAACATTCAGTACTTC,CASSPGLAGGAKNIQYF
-,TRBJ1-6,-,TRBV27,TGTGCCAGCAGTCCAGGACGGGCCCATTCACCCCTCCACTTT,CASSPGRAHSPLHF
TRBD1,TRBJ2-1,few,TRBV15,TGTGCCACCAGCACAACTTTAGGACAGGTCTACAATGAGCAGTTCTTC,CATSTTLGQVYNEQFF
-,TRBJ2-3,-,TRBV18,TGTGCCAGCTCCCCATCAGAGGATACGCAGTATTTT,CASSPSEDTQYF
-,TRBJ2-3,few,TRBV9,TGTGCCAGCAGCCCTCGGACAGGGAGGGGGGATACGCAGTATTTT,CASSPRTGRGDTQYF
TRBD1,TRBJ2-5,many,TRBV9,TGTGCCAGCAGCGTAGACGGACAGGGGCGGGAGACCCAGTACTTC,CASSVDGQGRETQYF
TRBD1,TRBJ2-1,-,TRBV7-9,TGTGCCAGCAGCTTAGCCTGGGACAGTCTCGAGCAGTTCTTC,CASSLAWDSLEQFF
TRBD2,TRBJ2-4,-,TRBV11-2,TGTGCCAGCAGCTTAGATAGCGGGGGTGTAGCCAAAAACATTCAGTACTTC,CASSLDSGGVAKNIQYF
-,TRBJ1-1,-,TRBV12-3/TRBV12-4,TGTGCCAGCAGTTTTGGCCTCACTGAAGCTTTCTTT,CASSFGLTEAFF
-,TRBJ1-5,-,TRBV18,TGTGCCAGCTCGCCTAGAGCCCGGGACAATCGAGGGAATCAGCCCCAGCATTTT,CASSPRARDNRGNQPQHF
TRBD1,TRBJ2-6,-,TRBV6-5,TGTGCCAGCAGTTCCACTTGGGACAGGGGGCGCTTTTGGCACTCTGGGACTGGGGCCAACGTCCTGACTTTC,CASSSTWDRGRFWHSGTGANVLTF
-,TRBJ2-3,-,TRBV20-1,TGCAGTGCTAGGAGGGATCCCGCGGGCACAGATACGCAGTATTTT,CSARRDPAGTDTQYF
-,TRBJ1-3,-,TRBV5-6,TGTGCCAGCAGCTTGGCAGGGGCCCCTGGAAACACCATATATTTT,CASSLAGAPGNTIYF